These 26 T cell receptor beta chains were sequenced from one sample in a study of T cells after posttransplantation cyclophosphamide (dated by TCRdb to the mid-2010s). This specimen's treatment or condition label, interpreted: high-dose cyclophosphamide on days +3 and +4 as single-agent GVHD prophylaxis. For conditioning, the PTCy patients got busulfan and fludarabine, then a related or unrelated marrow graft, followed by cyclophosphamide on days +3 and +4. Libraries were built with the immunoSEQ multiplex PCR assay. TCRdb stores this immuneACCESS table with in-frame sequences only. Part of the clones is absent; in the studies checked, under half of the shortfall reflects unresolved V genes, and no reason is known for the rest. Here the sample has 15,000 to 20,000 clones; 85% to 95% occur a single time. The biggest ten clones account for less than 0.65% of the sample. Material: CD4+ T cells sorted from blood, obtained after allogeneic stem cell transplant with posttransplant cyclophosphamide. Source of these receptors: a male patient between 55 and 70 years old who received an allogeneic stem cell transplant from a related donor and was CMV-positive. After a transplant, some of the T cells may come from the graft donor.

The chain employs TRBV5-1 and TRBJ2-2; 11 bases align to TRBD1. Per germline, CDR1 SGHRS and CDR2 YFSETQ. The CDR3 is 18 amino acids. J gave up 6 bases and V 2 bases, and 12 bases lay outside the gene matches. The CDR3 DNA reads as TGCGCCAGCAGCTTCCCTCCCGGGACAGGGGGTTCGGCCGGGGAGCTGTTTTTT. This gives the protein CASSFPPGTGGSAGELFF.

The rearrangement joins TRBV18 to TRBJ1-4; D is undetermined. The V and J ends lost 4 bases and 2 bases respectively, with 11 bases between them. In germline, CDR1 is KGHSH, CDR2 LQKENI. This CDR3 region has 15 residues. The CDR3 spells CASSRSSSTNEKLFF. The CDR3 nucleotides read TGTGCCAGCTCACGATCGAGTTCTACTAATGAAAAACTGTTTTTT.

This clone was picked up a small number of times. The V and J genes are TRBV4-2 and TRBJ2-7, with no clear D. Germline CDR1 reads LGHNA; CDR2 reads YNFKEQ. This CDR3 comprises 14 residues. Trimming pared 5 bases from V and 4 bases from J, leaving 15 bases between. The CDR3 DNA sequence: TGTGCCAGCAGCAGAGAGGCCATCTCATACGAGCAGTACTTC. Residues: CASSREAISYEQYF.

Comment on this clone: One junction end does not reproduce the germline sequence, and a read error may be involved. Different DNA sequences within this sample yield the same CDR3. The chain is built from TRBV30 and TRBJ1-6; D not resolved. CDR1 GTSNPN and CDR2 SVGIG come from the germline V gene (reference sequence). The CDR3 totals 15 residues. CDR3 region: CAWSLSSSYNSPLHF. CDR3 sequence (DNA): TGTGCCTGGAGTCTTAGTAGCTCCTATAATTCCCCCCTCCACTTT.

The rearrangement links TRBV5-1 to TRBJ2-6; maybe TRBD1 (6 bases). Deletions cut 4 bases from V and 0 bases from J, with 11 bases between. The CDR3 is 16 amino acids. The germline V gene encodes CDR1 SGHRS and CDR2 YFSETQ. CDR3 protein: CASSPTGYSGANVLTF. The CDR3, as DNA: TGCGCCAGCAGCCCGACAGGATACTCTGGGGCCAACGTCCTGACTTTC.

This clone was detected only once. The chain employs TRBV5-1 and TRBJ1-1, with TRBD1 identical over 10 bases. V shed 4 bases and J 5 bases; nucleotides not matched to a gene: 8. In germline, CDR1 is SGHRS, CDR2 YFSETQ. The CDR3 sequence is 15 residues long. The CDR3 sequence is CASSAGTGAGTEAFF. The CDR3 nucleotides are TGCGCCAGCAGCGCGGGGACAGGGGCGGGAACTGAAGCTTTCTTT.

The chain joins TRBV6-5 to TRBJ1-1; TRBD1 is a possible D gene (6 bases). The V and J ends lost 2 bases and 6 bases respectively, with 19 bases between them. Germline CDR1 is MNHEY and CDR2 is SVGAGI. The CDR3 runs to 16 residues. The CDR3 bases are TGTGCCAGCAGTTACGGGTTTCAACGGACAGCGGCTGAAGCTTTCTTT. It codes for CASSYGFQRTAAEAFF.

The genes are TRBV14 and TRBJ2-2; tentative D call: TRBD1 (5 bases). Germline CDR1 is SGHDN and CDR2 is FVKESK. V lost 4 bases, J lost 6 bases, and 9 bases lay in between. The CDR3 spans 13 residues. DNA for the CDR3: TGTGCCAGCAGCCCACAGGTCGCCGGGGAGCTGTTTTTT. As protein: CASSPQVAGELFF.

The rearrangement uses TRBV29-1 and TRBJ1-2; D call uncertain. CDR1 is SQVTM and CDR2 is ANQGSEA in the germline V gene. CDR3 length: 10 residues. CDR3 bases: TGCACCACTTACCAGGATGGCTACACCTTC. This encodes CTTYQDGYTF.

The rearrangement uses TRBV11-2 and TRBJ2-3; tentatively, D is TRBD2 (6 bases). The CDR3 covers 17 residues. Trimming took 0 bases from V and 5 from J, leaving 18 bases between them. Germline V gene data show CDR1 as SGHAT and CDR2 as FQNNGV. CDR3: CASSLEIWARGLDTQYF. The DNA for the CDR3 is TGTGCCAGCAGCTTAGAAATCTGGGCGCGGGGCCTAGATACGCAGTATTTT.

V is TRBV6-5 and J is TRBJ1-1, with D perhaps TRBD1 (5 bases). Germline lookup yields CDR1 MNHEY and CDR2 SVGAGI. This CDR3 has 12 amino acids. Deletions cut 8 bases from V and 5 bases from J, with 12 bases between. The CDR3 sequence: CASGDFLTEAFF. CDR3 coding DNA: TGTGCCAGCGGGGACTTCCTTACTGAAGCTTTCTTT.

This clone occurred once. The chain uses TRBV9 and TRBJ1-5; D is perhaps TRBD1 (6 bases). The CDR3 runs to 15 residues. Germline CDR1 is SGDLS and CDR2 is YYNGEE. The V end was cut by 5 bases, the J end by 0 bases, with 12 bases between. The CDR3 region has the DNA TGTGCCAGCAGTGCCCAGGGGAATAGCAATCAGCCCCAGCATTTT. Its protein is CASSAQGNSNQPQHF.

This clone was observed a handful of times. The chain combines TRBV6-1 with TRBJ1-6; 7 nucleotides align to TRBD1. Germline V gene lookup returns CDR1 MNHNS and CDR2 SASEGT. The V and J ends lost 4 bases and 7 bases, in that order; junction bases with no gene match: 10. This CDR3 is 16 amino acids long. The CDR3 DNA reads TGTGCCAGCAGTGCCCTAGGGGGCAGGGGCAATTCACCCCTCCACTTT. It is translated as CASSALGGRGNSPLHF.

With respect to this clone: Germline is not matched at one junction end, which may reflect a read error. The same CDR3 arises from other DNA sequences in this sample as well. The chain carries TRBV7-8 and TRBJ1-6; D uncertain. The V gene's germline CDR1 is SGHVS and CDR2 FQNEAQ. The CDR3 totals 15 residues. CDR3 sequence: CASSLAPGSNSPLHF. Here the CDR3 DNA reads TGTGCCAGCAGCTTAGCGCCCGGGTCCAATTCCCCCCTCCACTTT.

V and J are TRBV6-5 and TRBJ1-3, with 10 bases that match TRBD1. The CDR3 covers 16 residues. J lost 2 bases, V lost 0 bases, and 1 base had no gene match. CDR1 and CDR2 (germline): MNHEY, SVGAGI. The CDR3: CASSYSGQGAGNTIYF. The CDR3, as DNA: TGTGCCAGCAGTTACTCCGGACAGGGGGCTGGAAACACCATATATTTT.

The chain has TRBV6-6 and TRBJ1-2; TRBD1 matches 9 bases. From germline, CDR1 is MNHNY and CDR2 SVGAGI (reference sequence). V lost 0 bases, J lost 4 bases, and 6 bases stayed unmatched. The CDR3 covers 16 residues. The CDR3 sequence: CASSYSSGTGIYGYTF. The CDR3 DNA follows: TGTGCCAGCAGTTACTCGTCGGGGACAGGGATCTATGGCTACACCTTC.

This sequence joins TRBV7-3 and TRBJ2-2; weak D call: TRBD2 (6 bases). Trimming took 5 bases from V and 4 from J, leaving 11 bases between them. In germline, CDR1 is SGHTA, CDR2 FQGTGA. The CDR3 runs 14 residues. The CDR3 DNA sequence: TGTGCCAGCAGCCCTAACGGGGGCACCGGGGAGCTGTTTTTT. It encodes CASSPNGGTGELFF.

For the CDR3, the DNA is TGTGCCAGCAGCCCAGCGGGGGCCCGGGAGACCCAGTACTTC. Translating gives CASSPAGARETQYF. The V and J genes are TRBV5-6 and TRBJ2-7; TRBD2 aligns across 8 bases. The J call may be mistaken, given a closer DNA end match to TRBJ2-5. The CDR3 covers 14 residues. The germline V gene has CDR1 SGHDT and CDR2 YYEEEE.

The rearrangement joins TRBV7-3 to TRBJ2-1; 11 bases are a match to TRBD2. Losses at the gene ends were 3 bases for V and 8 bases for J; bases not matched to a gene: 9. The CDR3 consists of 16 residues. The germline V gene has CDR1 SGHTA and CDR2 FQGTGA. The CDR3: CASSFLSGGAPDEQFF. The CDR3 nucleotides read TGTGCCAGCAGCTTCCTTAGCGGGGGGGCCCCCGATGAGCAGTTCTTC. Complete variable domain (other parts from reference TRBV7-3 and TRBJ2-1): GAGVSQTPSNKVTEKGKYVELRCDPISGHTALYWYRQSLGQGPEFLIYFQGTGAADDSGLPNDRFFAVRPEGSVSTLKIQRTERGDSAVYLCASSFLSGGAPDEQFFGPGTRLTVL.

This chain's CDR3 is CASSQDLGQGQGSPLHF. The CDR3 nucleotides read TGCGCCAGCAGCCAGGACCTGGGACAGGGGCAAGGTTCACCCCTCCACTTT. This chain connects TRBV4-3 to TRBJ1-6; 10 bases are shared with TRBD1. Per germline, CDR1 LGHNA and CDR2 YSLEER. CDR3 length: 17 residues. After removal of 3 bases from V and 9 bases from J, the junction contained 11 bases not matched to a gene.

This chain links TRBV6-5 with TRBJ1-2; 9 positions agree with TRBD1. The CDR3 runs to 14 residues. Trimming cost V 5 bases and J 1 base; bases outside gene matches: 2. In germline, CDR1 is MNHEY, CDR2 SVGAGI. The DNA of the CDR3 is TGTGCCAGCAGTGCGACAGGGGGTAACTATGGCTACACCTTC. Residues: CASSATGGNYGYTF.

V is TRBV6-6 and J is TRBJ2-2; D may be TRBD2 (5 bases). Per the germline V gene, CDR1 is MNHNY and CDR2 is SVGAGI (reference sequence). The germline V and J ends were trimmed by 2 bases and 5 bases, with 12 bases remaining between them. CDR3 length: 15 residues. CDR3 sequence: CASSYASEGTGELFF. The DNA of the CDR3 is TGTGCCAGCAGTTACGCCTCAGAGGGTACCGGGGAGCTGTTTTTT.

This chain uses TRBV18 with TRBJ1-6, with 8 bases fitting TRBD1. V shed 4 bases and J 7 bases; nucleotides not matched to a gene: 6. CDR1 KGHSH and CDR2 LQKENI come from the germline V gene. CDR3 length: 15 amino acids. The CDR3 sequence: CASSQQGENNSPLHF. The CDR3 nucleotides read TGTGCCAGCTCACAACAGGGGGAGAACAATTCACCCCTCCACTTT.

Regarding this clone: Relative to the germline gene, one junction end is altered; a read error may explain this. Other nucleotide sequences in the sample specify the same CDR3. V usage is TRBV10-3 and J usage is TRBJ1-6, with D unclear. The CDR3 runs to 14 residues. Germline CDR1 and CDR2: ENHRY and SYGVKD. CDR3 loop: CAITNGGDNSPLHF. CDR3 coding DNA: TGTGCCATCACCAACGGAGGAGATAATTCCCCCCTCCACTTT.

The chain joins TRBV29-1 to TRBJ2-5, with TRBD1 matching 10 bases. The length of the CDR3 is 13 residues. From germline, CDR1 is SQVTM and CDR2 ANQGSEA. V was pared by 7 bases and J by 5 bases, with 7 bases of the junction left unmatched. CDR3 loop: CSGSDRGGETQYF. CDR3 nucleotides: TGCAGCGGCTCGGACAGGGGGGGGGAGACCCAGTACTTC.

This chain connects TRBV5-1 to TRBJ1-2; no clear D. Germline loops: CDR1 SGHRS, CDR2 YFSETQ. This CDR3 comprises 15 residues. Trimming took 0 bases from V and 4 from J, leaving 13 bases between them. Here the CDR3 DNA reads TGCGCCAGCAGCTTGGCCGGGGAGGGTGGCTATGGCTACACCTTC. Encoded protein: CASSLAGEGGYGYTF.